This T cell receptor (beta chain) was documented in a study of technical replicates of blood from a handful of donors. The germline V gene has CDR1 SGHAT and CDR2 FQNNGV. There are 14 residues in the CDR3. Trimming took off 10 bases at V and 1 base at J, with 15 bases between the two ends. Measured with immunoSEQ multiplex PCR; TCRdb has only the in-frame clones, and not every one. In the table there are 10,000 to 15,000 clones, 93% of which are singletons. This clone was seen once. The rearrangement uses TRBV11-2 and TRBJ2-3; D may correspond to TRBD1 or TRBD2 (5 bases each). Sequencing input: PBMCs. This TCR derives from a human donor in good health. CDR3 DNA sequence: TGTGCCACCAGAGGGGCCGAACGCACAGATACGCAGTATTTT. Its translation is CATRGAERTDTQYF.